This T cell receptor beta chain appears in the sequencing data of a study of T cell responses to AZD1222 COVID-19 vaccine. Assay: immunoSEQ multiplex PCR; the TCRdb copy retains only in-frame clones and omits some. This sample has some 130,000 clones, with 70% to 90% found just once. This clone was seen a handful of times. Its antigen is unknown. CDR1 is MNHEY and CDR2 is SVGAGI in the germline V gene. V was clipped by 7 bases and J by 6 bases; unmatched bases: 9. CDR3 length: 13 residues. Study-wide findings and caveats: Baseline seropositivity occurred in only a handful of AZD1222 recipients.

The chain employs TRBV6-5 and TRBJ2-7; 7 nucleotides match TRBD1. The source of this sequence is an adult in good health. The material sequenced was peripheral blood, taken on day 0 of AZD1222 vaccination. CDR3 residues: CASTPRGYFEQYF. The CDR3 DNA sequence: TGTGCCAGCACCCCCAGGGGGTACTTCGAGCAGTACTTC.